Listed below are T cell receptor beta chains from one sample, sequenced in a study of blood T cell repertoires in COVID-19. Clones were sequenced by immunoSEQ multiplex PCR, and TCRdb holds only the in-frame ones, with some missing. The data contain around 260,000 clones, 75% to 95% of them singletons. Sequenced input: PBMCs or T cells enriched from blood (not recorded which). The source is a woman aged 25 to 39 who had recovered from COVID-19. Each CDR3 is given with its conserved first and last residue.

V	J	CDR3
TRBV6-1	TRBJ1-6	CASSDRGYPPLHF
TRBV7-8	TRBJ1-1	CASSLGQANTEAFF
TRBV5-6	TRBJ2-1	CASSWTGSSYNEQFF
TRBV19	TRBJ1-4	CASSIRGSSTNEKLFF
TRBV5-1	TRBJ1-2	CASSLAGDSYGYTF
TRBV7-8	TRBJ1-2	CASSTRTGAGYTF
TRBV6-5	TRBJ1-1	CASSSPRDRGGTEAFF
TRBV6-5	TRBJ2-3	CASASPRERDTQYF
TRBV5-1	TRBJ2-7	CASSHSEGSEQYF
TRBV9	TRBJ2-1	CASSHTRLAGTYNEQFF
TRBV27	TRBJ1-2	CASSFSGFGYGYTF
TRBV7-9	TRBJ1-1	CASTASWIGVGDTEAFF
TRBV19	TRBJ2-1	CASTSGRSAASYNEQFF
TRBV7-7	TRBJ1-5	CASSLIRDRGPVGNQPQHF
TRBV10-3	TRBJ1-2	CAISEGQVMTGYTF
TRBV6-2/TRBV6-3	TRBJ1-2	CASSKAIGTGSYGYTF
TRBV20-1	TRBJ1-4	CSASRDATNEKLFF
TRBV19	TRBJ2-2	CASSKGQGSNTGELFF
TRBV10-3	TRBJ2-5	CAISGGVETQYF
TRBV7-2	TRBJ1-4	CASSFFGTGTVTNEKLFF
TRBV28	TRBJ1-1	CASRGQNTEAFF
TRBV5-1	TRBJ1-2	CASSWIMGQTYGYTF
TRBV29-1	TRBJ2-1	CSGPGQGAVEQFF
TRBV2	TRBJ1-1	CASTVNTGNTEAFF
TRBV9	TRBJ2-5	CASSFSGLAGKETQYF
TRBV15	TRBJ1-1	CATSTSRRSSRGLNTEAFF
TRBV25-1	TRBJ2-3	CASSDNGGRSGDTQYF
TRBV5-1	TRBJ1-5	CASSLTGGSNQPQHF
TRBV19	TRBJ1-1	CASSRNRMNTEAFF
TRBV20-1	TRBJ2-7	CSASMLAGGRYEQYF
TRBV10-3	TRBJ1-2	CAITTGQGAGGYTF
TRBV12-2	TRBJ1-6	CASRLAQGQANSPLHF
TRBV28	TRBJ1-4	CASRVRGLNEKLFF
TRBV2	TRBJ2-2	CASRPRGSNTGELFF
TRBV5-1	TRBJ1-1	CASGTGVTEAFF
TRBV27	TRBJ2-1	CASSLDYYNEQFF
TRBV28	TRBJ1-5	CASSLGSQGQPQHF
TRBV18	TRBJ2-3	CASSPSDRWSTDTQYF
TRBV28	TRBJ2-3	CASSFSVREGGTDTQYF
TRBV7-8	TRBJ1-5	CASSLEAGNQPQHF
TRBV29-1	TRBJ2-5	CSVGGVSKETQYF
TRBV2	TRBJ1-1	CASRRDLGRTEAFF
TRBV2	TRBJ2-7	CASTHGGSTGEQYF
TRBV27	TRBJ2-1	CASSLEGQAKFF
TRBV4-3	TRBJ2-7	CASSPSRTGTYEQYF
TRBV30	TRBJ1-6	CAWGQNNSPLHF
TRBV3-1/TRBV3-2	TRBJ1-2	CASSLGQGGGYTF
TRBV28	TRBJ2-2	CATREDQGVTGELFF
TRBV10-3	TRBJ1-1	CAIRNERARNSNTEAFF
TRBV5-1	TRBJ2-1	CASSYRTYSYNEQFF
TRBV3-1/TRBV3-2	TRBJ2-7	CASSPRTSRNEQYF
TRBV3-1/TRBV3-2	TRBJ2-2	CASSQVDITGELFF
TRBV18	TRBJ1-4	CASSNRGRNEKLFF